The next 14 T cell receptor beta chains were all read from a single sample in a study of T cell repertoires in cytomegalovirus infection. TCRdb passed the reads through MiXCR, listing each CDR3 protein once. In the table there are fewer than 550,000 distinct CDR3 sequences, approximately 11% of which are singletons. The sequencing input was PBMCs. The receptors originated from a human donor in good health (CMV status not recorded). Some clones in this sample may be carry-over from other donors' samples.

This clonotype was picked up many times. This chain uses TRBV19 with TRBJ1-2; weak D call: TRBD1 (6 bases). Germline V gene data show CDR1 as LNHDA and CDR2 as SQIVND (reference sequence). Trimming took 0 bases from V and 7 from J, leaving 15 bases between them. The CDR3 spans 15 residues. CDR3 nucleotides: TGTGCCAGTAGTATAGATAGGACAGTTGGTGCTGGCTACACCTTC. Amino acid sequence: CASSIDRTVGAGYTF.

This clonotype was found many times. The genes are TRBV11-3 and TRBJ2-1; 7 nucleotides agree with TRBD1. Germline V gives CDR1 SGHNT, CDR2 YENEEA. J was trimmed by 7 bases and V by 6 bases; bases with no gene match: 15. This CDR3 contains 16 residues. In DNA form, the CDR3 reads TGTGCCAGCAGTCGGGTGGGGCAGGGGGAAGCAAATGAGCAGTTCTTC. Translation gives CASSRVGQGEANEQFF.

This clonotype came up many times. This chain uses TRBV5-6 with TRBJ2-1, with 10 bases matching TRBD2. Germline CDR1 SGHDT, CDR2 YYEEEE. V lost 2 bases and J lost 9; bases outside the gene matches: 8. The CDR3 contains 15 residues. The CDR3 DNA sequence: TGTGCCAGCAGCTTAGATCTAGCGGGAGCCGGTGAGCAGTTCTTC. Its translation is CASSLDLAGAGEQFF.

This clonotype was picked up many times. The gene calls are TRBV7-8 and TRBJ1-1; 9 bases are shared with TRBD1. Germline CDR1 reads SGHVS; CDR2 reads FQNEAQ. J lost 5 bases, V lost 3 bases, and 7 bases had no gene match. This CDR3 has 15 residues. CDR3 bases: TGTGCCAGCAGCTTTCTCCGGACAGGGGTGACTGAAGCTTTCTTT. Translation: CASSFLRTGVTEAFF.

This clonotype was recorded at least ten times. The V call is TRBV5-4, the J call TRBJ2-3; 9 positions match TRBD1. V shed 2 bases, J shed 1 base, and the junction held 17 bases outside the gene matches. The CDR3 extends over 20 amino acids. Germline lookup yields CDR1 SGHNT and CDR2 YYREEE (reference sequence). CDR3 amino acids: CASSFGPFGGTGTGTDTQYF. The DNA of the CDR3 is TGTGCCAGCAGCTTTGGTCCTTTTGGCGGGACAGGGACTGGCACAGATACGCAGTATTTT.

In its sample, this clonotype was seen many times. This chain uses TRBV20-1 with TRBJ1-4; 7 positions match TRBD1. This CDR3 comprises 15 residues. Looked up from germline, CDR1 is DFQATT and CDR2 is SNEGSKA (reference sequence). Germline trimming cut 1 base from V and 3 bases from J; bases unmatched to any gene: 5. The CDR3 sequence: CSARGQGGANEKLFF. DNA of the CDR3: TGCAGTGCTAGAGGGCAGGGGGGAGCTAATGAAAAACTGTTTTTT.

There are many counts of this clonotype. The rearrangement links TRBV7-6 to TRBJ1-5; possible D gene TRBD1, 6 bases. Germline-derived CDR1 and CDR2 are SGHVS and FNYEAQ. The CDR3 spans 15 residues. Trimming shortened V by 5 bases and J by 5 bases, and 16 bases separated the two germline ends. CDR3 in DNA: TGTGCCAGCAGCCCCGGAGGGGGGGGGTATCAGCCCCAGCATTTT. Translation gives CASSPGGGGYQPQHF.

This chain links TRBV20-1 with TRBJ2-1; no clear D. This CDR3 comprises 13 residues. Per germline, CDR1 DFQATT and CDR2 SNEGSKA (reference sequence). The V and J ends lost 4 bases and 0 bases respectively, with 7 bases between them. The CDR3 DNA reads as TGCAGTGCTACCTTGGGCTCCTACAATGAGCAGTTCTTC. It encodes CSATLGSYNEQFF.

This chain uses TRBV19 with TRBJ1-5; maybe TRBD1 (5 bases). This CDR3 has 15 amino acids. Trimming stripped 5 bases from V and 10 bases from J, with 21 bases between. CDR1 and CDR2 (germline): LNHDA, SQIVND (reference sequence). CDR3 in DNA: TGTGCCAGTAGTGCGCGACAGCGCCCGAGTGGACCCCAGCATTTT. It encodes CASSARQRPSGPQHF.

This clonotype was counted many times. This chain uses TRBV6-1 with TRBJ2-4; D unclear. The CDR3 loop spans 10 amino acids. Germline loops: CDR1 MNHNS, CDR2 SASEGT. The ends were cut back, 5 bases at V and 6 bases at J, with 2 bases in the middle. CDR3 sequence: CASSRNIQYF. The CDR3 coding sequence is TGTGCCAGCAGTAGAAACATTCAGTACTTC.

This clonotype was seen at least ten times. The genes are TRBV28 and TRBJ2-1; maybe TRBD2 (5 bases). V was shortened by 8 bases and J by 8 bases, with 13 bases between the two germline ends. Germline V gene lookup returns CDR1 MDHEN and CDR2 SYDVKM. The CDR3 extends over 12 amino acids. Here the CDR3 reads CASGYIGDEQFF. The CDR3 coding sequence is TGTGCCAGCGGATACATCGGGGATGAGCAGTTCTTC.

The CDR3 is CASTLPGRGAETQYF. In DNA, the CDR3 is TGTGCCAGCACCCTCCCGGGGAGGGGGGCAGAGACCCAGTACTTC. This chain uses TRBV6-5 with TRBJ2-5; possible D gene TRBD2, 7 bases. CDR1 and CDR2 (germline): MNHEY, SVGAGI. The V gene lost 7 bases and the J gene lost 4 bases, with 19 bases spanning the gap. CDR3 length: 15 residues.

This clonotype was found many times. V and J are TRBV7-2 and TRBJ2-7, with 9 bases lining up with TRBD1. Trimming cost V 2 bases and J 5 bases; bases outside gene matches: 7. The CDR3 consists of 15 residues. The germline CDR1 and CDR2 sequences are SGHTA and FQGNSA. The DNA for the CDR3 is TGTGCCAGCAGCTTATCGACAGGGGGTTTAAACGAGCAGTACTTC. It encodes CASSLSTGGLNEQYF.

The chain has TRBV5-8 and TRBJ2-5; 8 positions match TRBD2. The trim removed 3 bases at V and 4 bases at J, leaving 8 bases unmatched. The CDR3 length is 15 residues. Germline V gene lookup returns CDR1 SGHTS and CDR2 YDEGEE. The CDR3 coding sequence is TGTGCCAGCAGCTGGTCCTCGGCGGGAGGAGAGACCCAGTACTTC. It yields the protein CASSWSSAGGETQYF.